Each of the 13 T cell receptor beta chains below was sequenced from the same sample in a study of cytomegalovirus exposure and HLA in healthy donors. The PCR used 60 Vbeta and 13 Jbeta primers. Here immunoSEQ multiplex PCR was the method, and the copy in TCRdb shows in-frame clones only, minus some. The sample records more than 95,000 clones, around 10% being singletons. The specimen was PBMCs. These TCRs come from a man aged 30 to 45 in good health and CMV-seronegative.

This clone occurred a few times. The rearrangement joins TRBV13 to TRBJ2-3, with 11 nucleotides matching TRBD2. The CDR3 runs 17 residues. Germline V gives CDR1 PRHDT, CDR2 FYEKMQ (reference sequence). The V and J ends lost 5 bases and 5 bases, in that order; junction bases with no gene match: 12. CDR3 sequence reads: CASSILSGGALVDTQYF. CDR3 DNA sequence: TGTGCCAGCAGCATACTTAGCGGGGGGGCCTTGGTAGATACGCAGTATTTT. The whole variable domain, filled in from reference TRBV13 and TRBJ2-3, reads AAGVIQSPRHLIKEKRETATLKCYPIPRHDTVYWYQQGPGQDPQFLISFYEKMQSDKGSIPDRFSAQQFSDYHSELNMSSLELGDSALYFCASSILSGGALVDTQYFGPGTRLTVL.

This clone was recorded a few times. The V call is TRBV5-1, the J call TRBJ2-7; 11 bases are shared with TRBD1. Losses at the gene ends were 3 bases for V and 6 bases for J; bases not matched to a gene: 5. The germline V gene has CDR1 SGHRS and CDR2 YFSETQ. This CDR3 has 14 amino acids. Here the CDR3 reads CASSSRTGGAEQYF. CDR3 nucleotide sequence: TGCGCCAGCAGCTCCCGGACAGGGGGCGCCGAGCAGTACTTC.

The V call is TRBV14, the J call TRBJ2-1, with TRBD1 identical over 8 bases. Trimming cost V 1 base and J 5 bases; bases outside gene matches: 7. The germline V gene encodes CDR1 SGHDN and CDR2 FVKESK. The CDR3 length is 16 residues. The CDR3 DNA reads TGTGCCAGCAGCCAAGCGGGCAGGGGGCCGAACAATGAGCAGTTCTTC. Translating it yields CASSQAGRGPNNEQFF.

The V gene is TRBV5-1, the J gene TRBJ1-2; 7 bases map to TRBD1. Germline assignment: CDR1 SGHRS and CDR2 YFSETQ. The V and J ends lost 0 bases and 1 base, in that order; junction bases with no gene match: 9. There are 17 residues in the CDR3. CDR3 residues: CASSLGGLQGINYGYTF. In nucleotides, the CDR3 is TGCGCCAGCAGCTTGGGGGGATTACAGGGGATTAACTATGGCTACACCTTC.

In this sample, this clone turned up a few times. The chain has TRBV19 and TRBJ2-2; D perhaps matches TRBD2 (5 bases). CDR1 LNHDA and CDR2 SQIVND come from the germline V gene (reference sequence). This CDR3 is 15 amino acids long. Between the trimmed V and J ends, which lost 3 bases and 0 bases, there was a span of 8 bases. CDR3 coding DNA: TGTGCCAGTAGTATCCCGAGGGCGAACACCGGGGAGCTGTTTTTT. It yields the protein CASSIPRANTGELFF.

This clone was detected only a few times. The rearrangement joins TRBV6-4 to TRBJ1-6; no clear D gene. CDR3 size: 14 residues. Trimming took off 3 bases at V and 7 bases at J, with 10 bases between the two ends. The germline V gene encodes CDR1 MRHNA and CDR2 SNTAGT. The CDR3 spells CASSEEGTNSPLHF. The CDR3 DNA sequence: TGTGCCAGCAGTGAAGAGGGTACAAATTCACCCCTCCACTTT.

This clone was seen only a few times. The CDR3 nucleotides read TGTGCCAGCAGACCCGGGACTAGCGGAACGAATGAGCAGTTCTTC. Translating gives CASRPGTSGTNEQFF. The J gene is TRBJ2-1, the V gene TRBV6-1; 11 nucleotides line up with TRBD2. Germline V gene data show CDR1 as MNHNS and CDR2 as SASEGT. The CDR3 sequence is 15 residues long. V trimming: 6 bases; J trimming: 7 bases; junction bases outside the gene matches: 8.

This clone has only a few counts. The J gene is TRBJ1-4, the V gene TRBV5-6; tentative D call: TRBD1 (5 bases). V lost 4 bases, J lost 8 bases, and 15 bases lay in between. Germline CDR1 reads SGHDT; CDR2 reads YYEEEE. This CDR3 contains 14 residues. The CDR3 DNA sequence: TGTGCCAGCAGCCTGGGACCAGGAGGGGAAAAACTGTTTTTT. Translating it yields CASSLGPGGEKLFF.

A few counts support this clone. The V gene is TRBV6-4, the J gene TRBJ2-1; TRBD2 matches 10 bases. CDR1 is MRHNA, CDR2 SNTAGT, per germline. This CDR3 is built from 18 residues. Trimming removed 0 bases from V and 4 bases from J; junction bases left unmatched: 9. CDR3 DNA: TGTGCCAGCAGTGACTCGGCCGAGCGGGGGGGACCTTACAATGAGCAGTTCTTC. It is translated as CASSDSAERGGPYNEQFF.

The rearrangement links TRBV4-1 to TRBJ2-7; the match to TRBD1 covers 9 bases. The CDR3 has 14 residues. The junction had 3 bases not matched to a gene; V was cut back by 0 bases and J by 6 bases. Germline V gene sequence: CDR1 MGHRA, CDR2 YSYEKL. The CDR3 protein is CASSQDRTGVEQYF. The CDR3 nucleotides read TGCGCCAGCAGCCAAGATAGGACAGGGGTCGAGCAGTACTTC.

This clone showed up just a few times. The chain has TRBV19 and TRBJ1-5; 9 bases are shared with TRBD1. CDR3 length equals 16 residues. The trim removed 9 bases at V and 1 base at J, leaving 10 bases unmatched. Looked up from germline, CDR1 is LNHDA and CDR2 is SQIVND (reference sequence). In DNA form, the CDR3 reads TGTGCCAGCCGCCGGAGACAGGGGGACAGCAATCAGCCCCAGCATTTT. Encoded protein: CASRRRQGDSNQPQHF.

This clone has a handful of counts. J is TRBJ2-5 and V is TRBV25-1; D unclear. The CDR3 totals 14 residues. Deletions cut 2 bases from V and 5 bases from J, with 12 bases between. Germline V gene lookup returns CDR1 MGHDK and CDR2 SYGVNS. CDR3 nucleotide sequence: TGTGCCAGCAGTGAAGAATTAGTGCTGGAGACCCAGTACTTC. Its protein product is CASSEELVLETQYF.

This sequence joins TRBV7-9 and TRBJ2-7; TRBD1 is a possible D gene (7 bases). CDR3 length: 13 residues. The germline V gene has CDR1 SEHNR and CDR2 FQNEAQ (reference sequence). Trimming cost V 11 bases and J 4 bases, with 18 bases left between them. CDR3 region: CAGRQGGQYEQYF. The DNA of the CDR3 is TGTGCCGGAAGACAGGGAGGACAATACGAGCAGTACTTC.